Sequencing of this T cell receptor beta chain was carried out in a study of STAT5B mutations in CD4+ large granular lymphocyte leukemia. Broader study findings: 8/27 top patient clones versus 2/35 control clones were TRBV06-family. CD4-sorted patient repertoires seemed more clonal than healthy CD4+ repertoires.

Buffy coats from healthy blood donors served as controls. A word on this clone: Its specificity is not known.

The assay was run at survey level. Using immunoSEQ multiplex PCR, the repertoire was profiled, and TCRdb retains in-frame clones only, with some absent. The sample lists 20,000 to 25,000 clones, about 80% seen once, with less than 4.5% in the top ten. The CDR3 spans 11 residues. Looked up from germline, CDR1 is DFQATT and CDR2 is SNEGSKA (reference sequence). V dropped 1 base and J dropped 5 bases, with 4 bases sitting between them. The sample taken for sequencing was CD4+ T cells from blood buffy coats. The rearrangement links TRBV20-1 to TRBJ2-3, with D unresolved. This receptor was taken from a human donor in good health. CDR3 region: CSARGVDTQYF. The DNA of the CDR3 is TGCAGTGCTAGAGGTGTAGATACGCAGTATTTT.